This T cell receptor (beta chain) is from a study of blood T cell repertoires in COVID-19. Study-wide context: Spain, Italy and the United States supplied samples that represented acute and convalescent COVID-19. PBMCs, B-cell-depleted T cells, or T cells provided the cDNA or gDNA that made up the material.

Here immunoSEQ multiplex PCR was the method, and the copy in TCRdb shows in-frame clones only, minus some. The table has about 160,000 clones, about 83% seen once. This clone was seen just once. This clonotype originated in a woman of 80 years or more with acute or convalescent COVID-19. The material sequenced was peripheral blood.

CDR3 region: CASSLGRNSGANVLTF. The CDR3 DNA sequence: TGTGCCAGCAGCTTGGGCAGGAACTCTGGGGCCAACGTCCTGACTTTC. The chain carries TRBV7-3 and TRBJ2-6, with D hard to call. The CDR3 runs to 16 residues. CDR1 is SGHTA, CDR2 FQGTGA, per germline. The V end lost 3 bases, the J end lost 0 bases, and 9 bases lay between the germline ends.